Listed here is a single T cell receptor beta chain. Its antigen has not been determined. There are no base qualities to consult, and no much larger clone falls within one base. The method behind the library was the immunoSEQ multiplex PCR assay. For the multiplex PCR, a mixture combining 60 forward primers for TCR Vbeta segments and 13 reverse primers for TCR Jbeta segments was used. A multiplex PCR assay on genomic DNA amplified the CDR3 region of rearranged TCR beta genes. On the Illumina HiSeq System, the amplified TCR beta libraries were sequenced as 87-base-pair reads. In the source study's methods: A later analysis counted approximately 84 million unique TCR beta chains across the 550 to 750 repertoires, and around 9.9 million of these chains were shared by at least two donors. Raw reads were error-corrected and collapsed into unique sequences with a nearest-neighbor algorithm that merged closely related sequences to remove PCR and sequencing errors. To assign V, D and J gene segments, CDR3 sequences were aligned to IMGT reference sequences. For a sequence to be retained, a match of at least six nucleotides was required to both a V gene segment and a J gene segment. Rearrangements were called productive when the CDR3 lacked stop codons and stayed in frame with V and J; all others were non-productive. CDR3 was defined by IMGT convention, running from the second conserved V-encoded cysteine to the conserved J-encoded phenylalanine. Sequences without an unambiguous match to a single V gene segment were excluded from the earlier analysis of about 600 of the donors. An earlier analysis of several hundred of the donors called V segments functional above 56.7% productive rearrangements and segregating when the between-donor standard deviation exceeded 5%. To diagnose cytomegalovirus status from the catalog of TCR beta chain sequences, a statistical classification framework was built. V and J gene assignment, in a later analysis, came from comparing TCR nucleotide sequences with IMGT/GENE-DB human TR gene sequences. The TCRdist pipeline was used in a later analysis to assign CDR3 sequences and most-parsimonious VDJ recombination scenarios. In a later analysis, each TCR beta chain was defined by its CDR3 amino acid sequence together with its V-gene family, and reads lacking a unique V-gene family were excluded. In a later analysis, fewer than 650 highly shared, low-generation-probability nucleotide sequences were removed to address suspected cross-contamination and a sequencing artifact. A later analysis calculated a clonal expansion index for each public chain from normalized within-repertoire ranks of inferred template counts. A later analysis computed generation probabilities with a VDJ recombination model fitted to out-of-frame rearrangements, and checked the results against IGoR. In a later analysis, hypergeometric tests were used to score TCR-TCR, TCR-HLA and TCR-CMV co-occurrence, with a repertoire-size bias correction applied to TCR pairs. False discovery rates were estimated in a later analysis by permuting HLA or CMV assignments 20 times. In a later analysis, co-occurring TCRs were grouped using DBSCAN, with TCRdist sequence similarity added in when clustering inside HLA-allele-positive subsets. Repertoires with fewer than 30,000 or more than 120,000 public chains were left out of co-occurrence clustering, as were roughly five repertoires with anomalous nucleotide sharing. Entries here come from immuneACCESS through TCRdb and include only in-frame sequences with V and J called. Some clones fail to appear in such tables; in the studies checked, an unresolved V gene covers under half of the shortfall, and the cause of the remainder is unknown. For V, J and clone size, that table is used; D and trimming come from the DNA. The sample table contains under 250,000 clones; only one count was recorded for more than 60% of them. The ten largest clones take up roughly 1.5% of the sample.

These data originate in a study of cytomegalovirus exposure and HLA in healthy donors (dated by TCRdb to 2016 to 2017). For the study in its entirety: An earlier analysis of 587 of the donors reported 276 Gb of sequence data and 95 million to 120 million unique TCR beta sequences obtained from approximately 180 million T cells. About 330 gigabases of sequencing data and approximately 91 million unique TCR sequences made up an early release that covered 500 to 700 HLA-typed donors. Of the roughly 400 genotyped donors, about 80% fell in the genetic ancestry cluster associated with self-reported Caucasian donors. The study aimed to test whether cataloging public T cell receptors could reveal signatures of past pathogen exposure. Using immunosequencing, the study profiled T cell repertoires from some 670 subjects and related those repertoires to cytomegalovirus serostatus. A separate validation cohort of 100 to 150 different subjects was used in addition to the approximately 700-subject first cohort. To predict cytomegalovirus infection status, the study combined high-throughput TCR immunosequencing, statistical association of individual TCRs with disease status, and machine learning. To study patterns of TCR occurrence, a later analysis re-analyzed previously published TCR beta repertoires from around 700 donors and added high-resolution HLA genotyping. In the later analysis, no new phenotypic data were used to find candidate immune exposures; instead, reliance was placed on TCR beta sequences and their occurrence across donors. An earlier analysis of 587 of the donors used high-throughput TCR beta sequencing to judge whether each TCR beta V gene segment behaved as functional or pseudogenic. Donor age, sex, ethnicity and CMV serostatus were compiled alongside the repertoire data. Genome-wide SNP genotypes for about 55% of the 666 donors were used in a later genetic analysis, which treated that subset as a discovery cohort. All discovery cohort repertoires had been generated on a single sequencing platform. HLA typing covered class I and class II loci at four-digit resolution. Typing coverage differed by locus: A, B, C, DRB1 and DQB1 were typed in about 629-640 donors, DQA1 in about 500, DPA1 in around 580, and DPB1 in approximately 450. Four to six DR-DQ haplotypes were handled as single units for association and clustering because linkage in the cohort was strong. On average, 235,054 unique TCR beta nucleotide sequences were sequenced per donor among 398 genotyped donors of the cohort, with 15% to 20% of those sequences being non-productive.

The CDR3 runs 17 residues from the cysteine to the phenylalanine. Only CDR3 DNA is held: 51 bases, read in frame from base 1. Via the germline V gene, CDR1 is SQVTM and CDR2 ANQGSEA. Cut back by 4 bases and 6 bases, the V and J ends lie 28 bases apart. The cohort consisted of 650 to 700 healthy bone marrow donors. All cohort members were sampled while nominally healthy, although unrecorded immune exposures were likely present. The donor was CMV seronegative and was included in the group of 352 seronegative cohort members. A peripheral blood sample was provided by each donor, and peripheral blood mononuclear cells were used for TCR beta sequencing. Genomic DNA was extracted from the blood cell samples with the Qiagen DNeasy Blood Extraction Kit. Paper-wide results and their limitations: Broadly in line with IMGT annotations, most TCR beta V segments showed up in productive rearrangements about 87% or about 30% of the time in an earlier analysis of roughly 590 of the donors. According to a later analysis, parvovirus B19, influenza, CMV and Epstein-Barr virus appeared linked to several top co-occurrence clusters. In this cohort, only TCR beta chains were sequenced, and detectable features were limited by the absence of alpha or paired-chain data. The 87-base-pair reads could not distinguish some IMGT-functional V segments, including TRBV6-2 and TRBV6-3, so those segments were excluded. A further reported finding was that TCR beta sequences accurately predicted the HLA-A and HLA-B alleles for most subjects in the first cohort. In a later analysis, the rate of TCR association differed among HLA loci, with DRB1 alleles having the most associated TCRs and HLA-C alleles having the fewest. In the study, approximately 160 TCR beta chains were listed as associated with cytomegalovirus. Linkage disequilibrium might explain the correlated functional status among segregating V segments, but an unknown experimental factor could not be ruled out. A cluster of highly shared sequence variants was judged likely to represent a technical artifact of the sequencing pipeline. In a later analysis, HLA-associated TCR beta chains were found to be more clonally expanded and to have lower generation probabilities than equally common non-associated chains. Most TCR sequences were observed very rarely across donors, whereas some public TCRs were present in many individuals. Because HLA typing was unavailable for some donors at each locus, only the typed subset was used in association tests. Three of the identified cytomegalovirus-associated TCR beta chains were confirmed in vitro to be specific for cytomegalovirus antigens. Cytomegalovirus status was reported to be diagnosed by the classifier with high specificity and sensitivity in both the original and validation cohorts. When HLA alleles, especially DR and DQ, strongly co-occurred, TCR associations were difficult to assign to individual alleles. Presence/absence analyses assumed roughly uniform sequencing depth across donors, an assumption that may not hold. In a later genetic analysis, fewer N-insertions in productive TCRs were reported among donors in an Asian-associated ancestry cluster than the approximately 670-donor mean. According to the authors, the approach could potentially be generalized to other disease states and immunological phenotypes. V-gene and J-gene trimming of TCR beta chains was associated with a missense DCLRE1C variant in a later genetic analysis, and the association was replicated in an independent cohort. A later analysis found that most CMV-associated TCR beta chains appeared HLA-restricted, with HLA associations seemingly driven largely by CMV exposure. Because counts were too low, 15 to 20 rarely observed V segments, including chromosome 9 orphons, were left out of the earlier analysis of 587 of the donors. In a later analysis, more than 15,000 TCR beta sequences were associated with specific HLA alleles at a false discovery rate of 0.05. For the cohort, immune exposure information was limited to CMV serostatus.

The sequence joins TRBV29-1 to TRBJ2-7, and TRBD1 may be the D gene, going by 6 matching bases. The sequenced sample was PBMCs. This clonotype was sampled from a man aged 45-65 years in good health and CMV-seronegative. The DNA reads as follows: TGCAGCGTTGCCGTTCGGCAACCTCCCTTGCAGGGGTCCGAGCAGTACTTC. Translated, it reads CSVAVRQPPLQGSEQYF.